One sample yielded the 12 T cell receptor beta chains listed below, sequenced in a study of technical replicates of blood from several donors. Clones were read by immunoSEQ multiplex PCR, and TCRdb kept only the in-frame ones, dropping some. The profile shows about 81,000 clones, more than 80% of them singletons. Material for sequencing was PBMCs. The receptor set was obtained from a human donor in good health. Some clones in this sample may be carry-over from other donors' samples.

The J gene is TRBJ1-2, the V gene TRBV7-3, with 10 bases identical to TRBD1. Per germline, CDR1 SGHTA and CDR2 FQGTGA. J was trimmed by 8 bases and V by 5 bases; bases with no gene match: 5. The CDR3 has 13 residues. The CDR3 protein is CASSQGQGSGYTF. Here the CDR3 DNA reads TGTGCCAGCAGCCAGGGACAGGGGAGCGGCTACACCTTC.

The V gene is TRBV5-1, the J gene TRBJ2-2; 8 nucleotides line up with TRBD2. This CDR3 is built from 15 residues. V lost 4 bases to trimming and J lost 4 bases; unmatched junction nucleotides: 6. Germline values: CDR1 SGHRS, CDR2 YFSETQ. CDR3 region: CASSPGGARTGELFF. Here the CDR3 DNA reads TGCGCCAGCAGCCCGGGGGGGGCGCGCACCGGGGAGCTGTTTTTT.

This chain uses TRBV6-5 with TRBJ2-3; 8 nucleotides line up with TRBD2. The CDR3 totals 15 residues. The trim removed 0 bases at V and 2 bases at J, leaving 1 base unmatched. Germline assignment: CDR1 MNHEY and CDR2 SVGAGI. The CDR3 is CASSYSRGVTDTQYF. The CDR3 DNA follows: TGTGCCAGCAGTTACTCGCGGGGGGTCACAGATACGCAGTATTTT.

This rearrangement joins TRBV30 to TRBJ2-1, with D tentatively TRBD2 (7 bases). The CDR3 covers 11 residues. Germline CDR1 and CDR2: GTSNPN and SVGIG (reference sequence). The CDR3 coding sequence is TGTGCTCATAGGGGGGGGTATGAGCAGTTCTTC. Translating gives CAHRGGYEQFF. Using reference TRBV30 and TRBJ2-1 for the parts outside the CDR3, the full variable domain is SQTIHQWPATLVQPVGSPLSLECTVEGTSNPNLYWYRQAAGRGLQLLFYSVGIGQISSEVPQNLSASRPQDRQFILSSKKLLLSDSGFYLCAHRGGYEQFFGPGTRLTVL.

The chain combines TRBV29-1 with TRBJ1-1; D uncertain. The CDR3 runs 13 residues. V gave up 0 bases and J gave up 0 bases, with 5 bases separating them. Germline CDR1 reads SQVTM; CDR2 reads ANQGSEA. Here the CDR3 reads CSVEDLLNTEAFF. The CDR3 coding sequence is TGCAGCGTTGAAGATCTGTTGAACACTGAAGCTTTCTTT.

This sequence joins TRBV9 and TRBJ2-1; 9 positions match TRBD2. The trim removed 2 bases at V and 4 bases at J, leaving 4 bases unmatched. The CDR3 is 15 residues long. Germline values: CDR1 SGDLS, CDR2 YYNGEE. The CDR3 bases are TGTGCCAGCAGCGTCCTACTAGCGGGTTACAATGAGCAGTTCTTC. Its translation is CASSVLLAGYNEQFF.

This rearrangement joins TRBV11-3 to TRBJ2-1, with TRBD2 identical over 14 bases. The V segment lost 5 bases and the J segment 4 bases; nucleotides outside the gene matches: 7. This CDR3 is built from 17 residues. Looked up from germline, CDR1 is SGHNT and CDR2 is YENEEA. CDR3 amino acids: CASSPGLAGGGYNEQFF. The CDR3 DNA is TGTGCCAGCAGCCCCGGACTAGCGGGGGGTGGGTACAATGAGCAGTTCTTC.

In its sample, this clone was seen a few times. Other DNA sequences of this sample code for an identical CDR3. This chain uses TRBV18 with TRBJ1-1; maybe TRBD1 (5 bases). Germline CDR1 and CDR2: KGHSH and LQKENI. Trimming took 6 bases from V and 2 from J, leaving 7 bases between them. CDR3 length: 12 residues. This CDR3 is CASSDRNTEAFF. The CDR3 region has the DNA TGTGCCAGCTCCGACAGAAACACTGAAGCTTTCTTT.

This sequence joins TRBV2 and TRBJ2-5; a possible D gene is TRBD2 (6 bases). Germline values: CDR1 SNHLY, CDR2 FYNNEI. The germline V and J ends were trimmed by 7 bases and 4 bases, with 19 bases remaining between them. The CDR3 sequence is 15 residues long. CDR3 protein: CASTTDLEGSETQYF. CDR3 DNA sequence: TGTGCCAGCACCACCGATTTGGAGGGATCAGAGACCCAGTACTTC. Using reference TRBV2 and TRBJ2-5 for the parts outside the CDR3, the full variable domain is EPEVTQTPSHQVTQMGQEVILRCVPISNHLYFYWYRQILGQKVEFLVSFYNNEISEKSEIFDDQFSVERPDGSNFTLKIRSTKLEDSAMYFCASTTDLEGSETQYFGPGTRLLVL.

This sequence joins TRBV19 and TRBJ1-5; D ambiguous. The CDR3 sequence is 12 residues long. Germline V gene data show CDR1 as LNHDA and CDR2 as SQIVND (reference sequence). Trimming pared 5 bases from V and 6 bases from J, leaving 8 bases between. Here the CDR3 reads CASSRFAQPQHF. As DNA, the CDR3 is TGTGCCAGTAGTCGGTTCGCTCAGCCCCAGCATTTT.

The chain recombines TRBV6-5 with TRBJ1-5, with 7 bases aligning to TRBD1. The germline CDR1 and CDR2 sequences are MNHEY and SVGAGI. V lost 6 bases to trimming and J lost 4 bases; unmatched junction nucleotides: 9. CDR3 length: 15 amino acids. Here the CDR3 DNA reads TGTGCCAGCAGCCCCCGGGACAGACAAAATCAGCCCCAGCATTTT. Translation: CASSPRDRQNQPQHF.

This chain links TRBV19 with TRBJ2-2; weak D call: TRBD1 (6 bases). The CDR3 is made up of 15 amino acids. Germline loops: CDR1 LNHDA, CDR2 SQIVND (reference sequence). V lost 9 bases, J lost 6 bases, and 20 bases lay in between. The CDR3 is CASQYKGVVSGELFF. CDR3 nucleotide sequence: TGTGCCAGCCAGTATAAGGGGGTAGTGTCCGGGGAGCTGTTTTTT.